The present TCR beta chain was sequenced within a study of blood T cell repertoires in COVID-19. At the level of the study: PBMCs, B-cell-depleted T cells, or T cells provided the cDNA or gDNA that made up the material.

The Seattle site enrolled patients during active infection and followed them longitudinally. Under the authors' procedure: Nucleated cell number was recorded as an estimate derived from reference gene primer amplification. Using immunoSEQ multiplex PCR, the repertoire was profiled, and TCRdb retains in-frame clones only, with some absent. For V, J and clone size, that table is used; D and trimming come from the DNA. The sample includes around 300,000 clones, about 91% of them seen just once. CDR3 length: 14 amino acids. The germline V gene has CDR1 SGHNT and CDR2 YYREEE (reference sequence). The V gene lost 4 bases and the J gene lost 3 bases, with 13 bases spanning the gap.

The sequencing input was peripheral blood. The chain recombines TRBV5-4 with TRBJ1-1, with D perhaps matching TRBD1 (6 bases). The TCR originated in a woman in her twenties or thirties with COVID-19, enrolled during active disease. The CDR3: CASSLQGSDTEAFF. CDR3 nucleotides: TGTGCCAGCAGCCTACAGGGATCGGACACTGAAGCTTTCTTT.